These 20 T cell receptor beta chains were all obtained from the same sample, sequenced in a study of Ad26.COV2.S vaccination and SARS-CoV-2 variants. The treatment is: approximately 18 received Ad26.COV2.S at low or high dose, single or two shots; about 5 received placebo; per-sample allocation not given. All samples were drawn on day 63, counting from the first vaccine or placebo injection. Here immunoSEQ multiplex PCR was the method, and the copy in TCRdb shows in-frame clones only, minus some. The table has 300,000 to 400,000 clones, about 89% seen once. The sequencing here drew on peripheral blood, taken in a trial of Ad26.COV2.S vaccine versus placebo. These receptors all stem from a person aged 18-65 years who received the Ad26.COV2.S COVID-19 vaccine or a placebo.

The chain links TRBV28 to TRBJ2-3; D possibly corresponds to TRBD1 (7 bases). Trimming removed 6 bases from V and 1 base from J, with 11 bases in between. Per germline, CDR1 MDHEN and CDR2 SYDVKM. This CDR3 spans 14 amino acids. CDR3 bases: TGTGCCAGCAGCCAGGGGGGAGGCACAGATACGCAGTATTTT. Translated: CASSQGGGTDTQYF.

Points on this clone: The sample contains more than one DNA sequence encoding this CDR3. The chain joins TRBV27 to TRBJ1-5; D gene uncertain. V was clipped by 0 bases and J by 0 bases, with 3 bases between them. The CDR3 is 14 amino acids. From germline, CDR1 is MNHEY and CDR2 SMNVEV (reference sequence). The DNA for the CDR3 is TGTGCCAGCAGTTTATCGGGTAGCAATCAGCCCCAGCATTTT. This codes for CASSLSGSNQPQHF.

The V gene is TRBV20-1, the J gene TRBJ1-2; D remains ambiguous. Germline CDR1 is DFQATT and CDR2 is SNEGSKA (reference sequence). The CDR3 consists of 12 residues. V was clipped by 3 bases and J by 2 bases, with 7 bases between them. CDR3 DNA: TGCAGTGCTAGTAAACAGAACTATGGCTACACCTTC. Protein: CSASKQNYGYTF.

The chain combines TRBV24-1 with TRBJ2-5, with D possibly TRBD1 on 6 matching bases. Germline CDR1 KGHDR, CDR2 SFDVKD. The ends were cut back, 4 bases at V and 5 bases at J, with 16 bases in the middle. This CDR3 has 15 amino acids. The CDR3 sequence: CATSDPTDRSETQYF. The CDR3 nucleotides are TGTGCCACCAGTGACCCCACCGACAGGTCTGAGACCCAGTACTTC.

This clone was counted a few times. The chain uses TRBV28 and TRBJ2-6; 12 bases are a match to TRBD1. CDR1 MDHEN and CDR2 SYDVKM come from the germline V gene. This CDR3 has 18 residues. The ends lost 4 bases at V and 2 bases at J; junction bases unmatched: 6. CDR3 nucleotide sequence: TGTGCCAGCAGTTCTACGGGACAGGGGGCTGCTGGGGCCAACGTCCTGACTTTC. Protein product: CASSSTGQGAAGANVLTF. The complete variable domain, with remaining parts taken from reference TRBV28 and TRBJ2-6, reads DVKVTQSSRYLVKRTGEKVFLECVQDMDHENMFWYRQDPGLGLRLIYFSYDVKMKEKGDIPEGYSVSREKKERFSLILESASTNQTSMYLCASSSTGQGAAGANVLTFGAGSRLTVL.

This clone was counted between two and nine times. V gene TRBV12-5 combines with J gene TRBJ1-4; possible D gene TRBD1, 6 bases. Trimming shortened V by 5 bases and J by 8 bases, and 18 bases separated the two germline ends. The CDR3 has 15 residues. Germline values: CDR1 LGHNT, CDR2 FRNRAP. For the CDR3, the DNA is TGTGCTAGTGGTCCCCCAACAGGGCCCGTAGAAAAACTGTTTTTT. Amino acid sequence: CASGPPTGPVEKLFF. Complete variable domain (other parts from reference TRBV12-5 and TRBJ1-4): DARVTQTPRHKVTEMGQEVTMRCQPILGHNTVFWYRQTMMQGLELLAYFRNRAPLDDSGMPKDRFSAEMPDATLATLKIQPSEPRDSAVYFCASGPPTGPVEKLFFGSGTQLSVL.

This sequence joins TRBV13 and TRBJ1-2, with 8 nucleotides matching TRBD1. From germline, CDR1 is PRHDT and CDR2 FYEKMQ (reference sequence). The CDR3 loop spans 15 amino acids. Germline trimming cut 5 bases from V and 0 bases from J; bases unmatched to any gene: 5. CDR3 DNA: TGTGCCAGCAGCGACCGGGACAGGACTAACTATGGCTACACCTTC. It codes for CASSDRDRTNYGYTF.

This chain links TRBV28 with TRBJ2-5, with TRBD2 matching over 9 bases. The CDR3 has 16 residues. CDR1 is MDHEN, CDR2 SYDVKM, per germline. V lost 5 bases to trimming and J lost 2 bases; unmatched junction nucleotides: 9. CDR3 DNA sequence: TGTGCCAGCAGTCTAAGACTAGCGGCTGTTCAAGAGACCCAGTACTTC. It is translated as CASSLRLAAVQETQYF.

This clone was detected only once. J is TRBJ2-1 and V is TRBV6-2 or TRBV6-3; D is uncertain. The V end lost 0 bases, the J end lost 4 bases, and 4 bases lay between the germline ends. There are 13 residues in the CDR3. Germline CDR1 is MNHEY and CDR2 is SVGEGT. The CDR3 here is CASSYSEYNEQFF. The DNA for the CDR3 is TGTGCCAGCAGTTACTCAGAGTACAATGAGCAGTTCTTC.

The V and J genes are TRBV21-1 and TRBJ2-6. TRBV21-1 is given as a pseudogene. The CDR3 runs to 15 residues. In DNA, the CDR3 is TGTGCCAGCAGCAAAGCTACCTCTGGGGCCAACGTCCTGACTTTC. This gives the protein CASSKATSGANVLTF.

V usage is TRBV28 and J usage is TRBJ1-2; D gene ambiguous. The ends were cut back, 4 bases at V and 2 bases at J, with 11 bases in the middle. The germline V gene has CDR1 MDHEN and CDR2 SYDVKM. This CDR3 has 14 amino acids. The CDR3 nucleotides are TGTGCCAGCAGTTCGCCCAGCCTCAACTATGGCTACACCTTC. Its protein is CASSSPSLNYGYTF.

The rearrangement uses TRBV2 and TRBJ1-1, with D possibly matching TRBD1 (5 bases). Germline CDR1 is SNHLY and CDR2 is FYNNEI. Trimming shortened V by 6 bases and J by 1 base, and 9 bases separated the two germline ends. This CDR3 spans 13 amino acids. The CDR3 bases are TGTGCCAGCAGGGCGACAGCGAACACTGAAGCTTTCTTT. It yields the protein CASRATANTEAFF.

V usage is TRBV27 and J usage is TRBJ2-7; 8 nucleotides line up with TRBD1. V shed 5 bases, J shed 3 bases, and the junction held 12 bases outside the gene matches. This CDR3 spans 16 amino acids. CDR1 and CDR2 from the germline V gene are MNHEY and SMNVEV (reference sequence). CDR3 in amino acids: CASSPTGELAIYEQYF. The CDR3 region has the DNA TGTGCCAGCAGTCCGACAGGGGAACTAGCAATCTACGAGCAGTACTTC.

The genes are TRBV28 and TRBJ2-1; no clear D gene. In germline, CDR1 is MDHEN, CDR2 SYDVKM. V was pared by 5 bases and J by 0 bases, with 11 bases between. This CDR3 comprises 15 residues. The CDR3 reads CASSPTAYSYNEQFF. As DNA, the CDR3 is TGTGCCAGCAGTCCTACAGCCTACTCCTACAATGAGCAGTTCTTC.

The chain is built from TRBV23-1 and TRBJ1-5; no definite D call. TRBV23-1 is an ORF, with its function uncertain. The CDR3 is 14 residues long. V was pared by 3 bases and J by 0 bases, with 6 bases between. The CDR3 sequence is CASSQDGSNQPQHF. CDR3 DNA: TGCGCCAGCAGTCAGGACGGTAGCAATCAGCCCCAGCATTTT.

This clone was counted a single time. The chain couples TRBV28 to TRBJ2-7, with D uncertain. The V gene's germline CDR1 is MDHEN and CDR2 SYDVKM. This CDR3 is built from 12 residues. The V gene lost 6 bases and the J gene lost 6 bases, with 12 bases spanning the gap. In DNA, the CDR3 is TGTGCCAGCAGACAAGGACGAGGCGAGCAGTACTTC. Translated: CASRQGRGEQYF.

Written as DNA, the CDR3 is TGTGCCAGCAGCTTGGACAGGCTCCCGTTGTACTTC. This translates into CASSLDRLPLYF. V gene TRBV5-4 combines with J gene TRBJ2-5; maybe TRBD1 (5 bases). Per the germline V gene, CDR1 is SGHNT and CDR2 is YYREEE (reference sequence). CDR3 length: 12 residues. The V end lost 0 bases, the J end lost 13 bases, and 13 bases lay between the germline ends.

The chain has TRBV7-9 and TRBJ1-4; the D is unclear. The germline V gene has CDR1 SEHNR and CDR2 FQNEAQ (reference sequence). The V and J ends lost 3 bases and 1 base respectively, with 12 bases between them. The CDR3 spans 16 residues. The CDR3: CASSFSGLRTNEKLFF. The CDR3 DNA is TGTGCCAGCAGCTTCTCGGGGTTACGAACTAATGAAAAACTGTTTTTT.

The J gene is TRBJ1-5, the V gene TRBV2; unclear D gene. This CDR3 region has 18 residues. The V and J ends lost 2 bases and 0 bases respectively, with 17 bases between them. Germline-derived CDR1 and CDR2 are SNHLY and FYNNEI. The CDR3 loop is CASSEKAGSLYSNQPQHF. The CDR3 coding sequence is TGTGCCAGCAGTGAAAAGGCAGGATCCCTTTATAGCAATCAGCCCCAGCATTTT.

This rearrangement joins TRBV5-1 to TRBJ2-5; tentative D call: TRBD1 (6 bases). CDR3 length: 13 residues. The V end was cut by 4 bases, the J end by 5 bases, with 12 bases between. Germline lookup yields CDR1 SGHRS and CDR2 YFSETQ. CDR3 region: CASSAQGGETQYF. Here the CDR3 DNA reads TGCGCCAGCAGCGCACAGGGTGGGGAGACCCAGTACTTC.